This T cell receptor beta chain was observed in a study of OX40 agonist ivuxolimab in advanced cancers. Looking at the study overall: The study enrolled dose-escalation patients with hepatocellular carcinoma, melanoma, renal cell or head and neck cancer.

V was cut by 0 bases and J by 9 bases, with 9 bases left in between. Germline CDR1 and CDR2: LGHNA and YSLEER. This CDR3 contains 14 residues. On this clone: The antigen remains undetermined.

Study-wide results and limits: Expanded clones tended on average to be more numerous among CD8+ T cells than CD4+. Nonresponders, in some cases, also had low normalized T-cell clonal expansion.

Clones were read by immunoSEQ multiplex PCR, and TCRdb kept only the in-frame ones, dropping some. This sample has more than 75,000 clones, with around 87% found just once. The specimen was CD4+ or CD8+ T cells sorted from blood, collected in a trial of the OX40 agonist ivuxolimab. The TCR sequence derives from an adult with an advanced solid tumor such as melanoma, head and neck, liver or kidney cancer. V gene TRBV4-3 combines with J gene TRBJ1-6, with unresolved D. DNA of the CDR3: TGCGCCAGCAGCCAAGATATCGAGGGTTCACCCCTCCACTTT. It specifies CASSQDIEGSPLHF.